This T cell receptor (beta chain) derives from a study of cytomegalovirus exposure and HLA in healthy donors. About the research overall: Findings of an earlier analysis included more than 90 million unique TCR beta sequences from roughly 200 million T cells. Drawn from HLA-typed donors, roughly 87 million unique TCRs were held in an early data release. Study-wide points: Common viral pathogens seemed, in a later analysis, to connect with several of the most significant clusters.

13 Jbeta primers and 60 Vbeta primers were used for the PCR. TCRdb keeps only in-frame clones here, not all; method: immunoSEQ multiplex PCR. The sample includes around 90,000 clones, under 75% of them seen just once. As for this clone: Its antigen is unidentified.

The V gene's germline CDR1 is SGHTA and CDR2 FQGTGA. The V gene end was trimmed by 4 bases and the J gene end by 7 bases; junction bases not matched to a gene: 8. There are 14 residues in the CDR3. J is TRBJ2-5 and V is TRBV7-3, with 8 bases that match TRBD2. The sample comprised PBMCs. The TCR comes from a human donor in good health. CDR3 DNA sequence: TGTGCCAGCAGCTCCTCCGGACGGGAGGGGACCCAGTACTTC. Its translation: CASSSSGREGTQYF.